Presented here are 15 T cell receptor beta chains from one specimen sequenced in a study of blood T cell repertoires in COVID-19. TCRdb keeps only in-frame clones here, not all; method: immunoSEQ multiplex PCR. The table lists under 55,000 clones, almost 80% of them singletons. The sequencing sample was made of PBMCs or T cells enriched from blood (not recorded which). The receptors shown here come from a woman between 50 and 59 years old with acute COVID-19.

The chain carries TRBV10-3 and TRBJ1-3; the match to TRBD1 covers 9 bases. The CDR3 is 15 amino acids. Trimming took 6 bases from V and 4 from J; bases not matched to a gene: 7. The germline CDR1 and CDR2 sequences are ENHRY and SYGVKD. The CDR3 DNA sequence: TGTGCCATCAGACAGGGACAGGGATCCGGAAACACCATATATTTT. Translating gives CAIRQGQGSGNTIYF.

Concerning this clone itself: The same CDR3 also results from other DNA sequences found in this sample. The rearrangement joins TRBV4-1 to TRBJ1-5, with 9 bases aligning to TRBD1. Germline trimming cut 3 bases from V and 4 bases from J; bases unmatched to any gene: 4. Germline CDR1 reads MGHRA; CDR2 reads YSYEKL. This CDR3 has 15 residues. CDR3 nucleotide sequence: TGCGCCAGCAGCCAGACCGGGACAGGGAATCAGCCCCAGCATTTT. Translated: CASSQTGTGNQPQHF.

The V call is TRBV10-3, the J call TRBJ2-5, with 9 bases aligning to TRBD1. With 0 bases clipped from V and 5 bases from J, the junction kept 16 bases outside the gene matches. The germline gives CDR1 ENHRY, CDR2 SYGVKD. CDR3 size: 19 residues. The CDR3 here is CAISESPNPGQGPWETQYF. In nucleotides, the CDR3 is TGTGCCATCAGTGAGTCCCCCAATCCAGGACAGGGGCCCTGGGAGACCCAGTACTTC.

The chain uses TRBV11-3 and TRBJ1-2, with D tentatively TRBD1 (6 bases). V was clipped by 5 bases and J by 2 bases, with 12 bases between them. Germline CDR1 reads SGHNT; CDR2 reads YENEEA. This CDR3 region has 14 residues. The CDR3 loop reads CASSRTGINYGYTF. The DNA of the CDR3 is TGTGCCAGCAGCCGTACAGGGATCAACTATGGCTACACCTTC.

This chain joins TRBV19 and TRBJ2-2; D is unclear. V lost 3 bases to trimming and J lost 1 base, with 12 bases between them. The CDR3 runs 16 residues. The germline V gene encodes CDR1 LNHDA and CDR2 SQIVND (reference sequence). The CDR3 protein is CASSIPGRWNTGELFF. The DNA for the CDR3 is TGTGCCAGTAGTATTCCCGGTCGTTGGAACACCGGGGAGCTGTTTTTT.

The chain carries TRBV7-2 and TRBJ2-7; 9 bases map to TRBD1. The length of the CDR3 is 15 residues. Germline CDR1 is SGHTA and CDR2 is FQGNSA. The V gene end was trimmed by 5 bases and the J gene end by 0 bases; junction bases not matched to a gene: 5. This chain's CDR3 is CASSLQQGASYEQYF. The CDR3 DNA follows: TGTGCCAGCAGCCTCCAACAGGGGGCCTCCTACGAGCAGTACTTC. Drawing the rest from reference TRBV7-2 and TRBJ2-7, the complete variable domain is GAGVSQSPSNKVTEKGKDVELRCDPISGHTALYWYRQSLGQGLEFLIYFQGNSAPDKSGLPSDRFSAERTGGSVSTLTIQRTQQEDSAVYLCASSLQQGASYEQYFGPGTRLTVT.

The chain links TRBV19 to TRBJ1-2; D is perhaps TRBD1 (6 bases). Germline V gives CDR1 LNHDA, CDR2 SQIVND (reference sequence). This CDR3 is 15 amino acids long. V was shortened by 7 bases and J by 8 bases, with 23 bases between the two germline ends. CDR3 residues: CASTWTGQSGRGYTF. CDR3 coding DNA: TGTGCCAGTACCTGGACGGGACAAAGTGGAAGAGGCTACACCTTC.

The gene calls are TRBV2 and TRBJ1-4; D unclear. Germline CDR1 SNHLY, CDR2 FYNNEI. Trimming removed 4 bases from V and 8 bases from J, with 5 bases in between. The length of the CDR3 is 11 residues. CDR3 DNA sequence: TGTGCCAGCAGTGTCGGGGAAAAACTGTTTTTT. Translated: CASSVGEKLFF.

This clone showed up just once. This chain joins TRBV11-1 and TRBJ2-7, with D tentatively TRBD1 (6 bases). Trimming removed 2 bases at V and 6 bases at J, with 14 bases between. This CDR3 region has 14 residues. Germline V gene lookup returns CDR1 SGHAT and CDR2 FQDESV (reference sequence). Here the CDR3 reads CASSLRGNNGEQYF. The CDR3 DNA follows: TGTGCCAGCAGCTTAAGGGGGAACAATGGCGAGCAGTACTTC.

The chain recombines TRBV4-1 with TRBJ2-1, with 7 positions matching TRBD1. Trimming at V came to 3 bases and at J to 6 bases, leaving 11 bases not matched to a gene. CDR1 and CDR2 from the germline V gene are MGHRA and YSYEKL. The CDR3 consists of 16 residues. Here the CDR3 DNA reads TGCGCCAGCAGCCATGACCGGGACAGAAGGAGCAATGAGCAGTTCTTC. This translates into CASSHDRDRRSNEQFF.

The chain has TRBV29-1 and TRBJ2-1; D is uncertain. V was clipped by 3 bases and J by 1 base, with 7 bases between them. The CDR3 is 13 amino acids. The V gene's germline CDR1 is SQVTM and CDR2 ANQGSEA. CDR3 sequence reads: CSVETGSYNEQFF. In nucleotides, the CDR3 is TGCAGCGTTGAGACCGGGTCCTACAATGAGCAGTTCTTC.

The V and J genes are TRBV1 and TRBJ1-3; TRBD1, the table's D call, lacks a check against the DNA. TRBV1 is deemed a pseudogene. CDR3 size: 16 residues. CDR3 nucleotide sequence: TGCACCAGCAGCCAAGATGGACAGGGGGCTGGAAACACCATATATTTT. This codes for CTSSQDGQGAGNTIYF.

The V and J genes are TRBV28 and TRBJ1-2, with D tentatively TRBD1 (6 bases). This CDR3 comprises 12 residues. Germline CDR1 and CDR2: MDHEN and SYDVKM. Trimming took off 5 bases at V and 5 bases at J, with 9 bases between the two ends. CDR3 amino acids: CASSTQGYGYTF. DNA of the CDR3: TGTGCCAGCAGTACCCAGGGGTATGGCTACACCTTC.

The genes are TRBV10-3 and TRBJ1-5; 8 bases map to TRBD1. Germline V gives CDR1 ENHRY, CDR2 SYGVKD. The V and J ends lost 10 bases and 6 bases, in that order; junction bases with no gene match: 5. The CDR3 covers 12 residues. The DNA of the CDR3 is TGTGCCAACCTACAGGGGGGTCAGCCCCAGCATTTT. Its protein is CANLQGGQPQHF.

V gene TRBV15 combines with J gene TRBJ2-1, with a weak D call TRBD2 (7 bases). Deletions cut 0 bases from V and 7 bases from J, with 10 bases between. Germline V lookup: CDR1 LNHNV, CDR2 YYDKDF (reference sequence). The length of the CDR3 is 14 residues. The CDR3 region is CATSRDRGGNEQFF. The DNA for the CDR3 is TGTGCCACCAGCAGAGACAGGGGAGGGAATGAGCAGTTCTTC.